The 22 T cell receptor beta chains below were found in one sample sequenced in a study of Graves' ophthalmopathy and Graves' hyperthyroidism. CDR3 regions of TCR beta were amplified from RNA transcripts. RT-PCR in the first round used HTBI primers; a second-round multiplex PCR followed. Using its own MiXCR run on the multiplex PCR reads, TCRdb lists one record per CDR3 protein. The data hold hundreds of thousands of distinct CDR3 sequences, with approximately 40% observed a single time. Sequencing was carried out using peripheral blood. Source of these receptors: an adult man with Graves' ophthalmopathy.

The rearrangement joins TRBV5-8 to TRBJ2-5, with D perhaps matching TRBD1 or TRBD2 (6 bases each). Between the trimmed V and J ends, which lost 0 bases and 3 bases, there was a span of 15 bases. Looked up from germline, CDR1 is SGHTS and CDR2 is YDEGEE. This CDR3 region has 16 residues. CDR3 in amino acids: CASSLVGGGTEETQYF. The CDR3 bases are TGTGCCAGCAGCTTGGTGGGGGGCGGGACGGAAGAGACCCAGTACTTC.

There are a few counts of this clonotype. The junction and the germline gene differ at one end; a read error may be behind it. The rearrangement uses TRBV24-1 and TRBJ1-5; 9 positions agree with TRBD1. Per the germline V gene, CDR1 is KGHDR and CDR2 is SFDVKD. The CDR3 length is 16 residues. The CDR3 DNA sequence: TGTGCCAGCAGTCCCCGTACCGGGACAGGGACCCAGCCCCAGCATTTT. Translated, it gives CASSPRTGTGTQPQHF.

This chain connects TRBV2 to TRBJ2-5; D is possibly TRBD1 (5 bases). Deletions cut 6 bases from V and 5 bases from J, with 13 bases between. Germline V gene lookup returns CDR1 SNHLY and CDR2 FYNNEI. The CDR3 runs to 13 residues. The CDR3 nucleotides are TGTGCCAGCAGGCCTGGACAATCGGAGACCCAGTACTTC. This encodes CASRPGQSETQYF.

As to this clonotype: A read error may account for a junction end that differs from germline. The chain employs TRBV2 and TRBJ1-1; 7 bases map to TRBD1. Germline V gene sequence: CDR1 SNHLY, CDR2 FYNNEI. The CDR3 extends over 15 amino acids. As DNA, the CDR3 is TGCGCCAGCAAGCCGGGACAGATGACGAACACTGAAGCTTTCTTT. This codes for CASKPGQMTNTEAFF.

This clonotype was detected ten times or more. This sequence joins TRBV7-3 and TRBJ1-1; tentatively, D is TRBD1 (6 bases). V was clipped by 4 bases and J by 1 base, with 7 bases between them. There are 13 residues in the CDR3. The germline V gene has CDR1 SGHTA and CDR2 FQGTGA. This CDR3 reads CASSWTENTEAFF. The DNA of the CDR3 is TGTGCCAGCAGCTGGACAGAGAACACTGAAGCTTTCTTT. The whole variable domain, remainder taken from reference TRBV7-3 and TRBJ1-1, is GAGVSQTPSNKVTEKGKYVELRCDPISGHTALYWYRQSLGQGPEFLIYFQGTGAADDSGLPNDRFFAVRPEGSVSTLKIQRTERGDSAVYLCASSWTENTEAFFGQGTRLTVV.

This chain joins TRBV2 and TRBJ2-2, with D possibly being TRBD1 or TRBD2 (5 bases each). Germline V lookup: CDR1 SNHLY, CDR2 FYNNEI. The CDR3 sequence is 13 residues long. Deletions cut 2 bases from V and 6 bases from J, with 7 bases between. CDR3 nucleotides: TGTGCCAGCAGTGAAATGGGGGCCGGGGAGCTGTTTTTT. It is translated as CASSEMGAGELFF.

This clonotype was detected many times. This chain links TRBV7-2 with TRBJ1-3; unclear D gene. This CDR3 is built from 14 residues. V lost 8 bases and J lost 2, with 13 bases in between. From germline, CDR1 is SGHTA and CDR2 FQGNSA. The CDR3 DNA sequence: TGTGCCAGCGGTTCGACCGTCGCTGGAAACACCATATATTTT. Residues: CASGSTVAGNTIYF.

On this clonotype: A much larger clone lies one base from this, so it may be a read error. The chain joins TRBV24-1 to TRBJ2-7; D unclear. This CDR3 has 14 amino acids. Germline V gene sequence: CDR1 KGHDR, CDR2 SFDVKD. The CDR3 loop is CATSDDGRSCEQYF. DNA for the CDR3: TGTGCCACCAGTGATGACGGACGGTCCTGCGAGCAGTACTTC.

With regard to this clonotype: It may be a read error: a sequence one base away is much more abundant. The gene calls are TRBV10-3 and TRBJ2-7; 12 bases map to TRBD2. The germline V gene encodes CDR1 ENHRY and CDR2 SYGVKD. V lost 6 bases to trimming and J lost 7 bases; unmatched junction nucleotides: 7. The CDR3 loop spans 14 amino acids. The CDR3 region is CAIRRLAGVREQYF. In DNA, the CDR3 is TGTGCCATCAGACGACTAGCGGGAGTGCGAGAGCAGTACTTC.

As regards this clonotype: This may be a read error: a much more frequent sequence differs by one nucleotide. The CDR3: CASSYWNTGELFF. In DNA form, the CDR3 reads TGTGCCAGCAGTTACTGGAACACCGGGGAGCTGTTTTTT. The J gene is TRBJ2-2, the V gene TRBV25-1; D not resolved. This CDR3 is 13 amino acids long. The germline V gene encodes CDR1 MGHDK and CDR2 SYGVNS. Trimming pared 5 bases from V and 1 base from J, leaving 5 bases between.

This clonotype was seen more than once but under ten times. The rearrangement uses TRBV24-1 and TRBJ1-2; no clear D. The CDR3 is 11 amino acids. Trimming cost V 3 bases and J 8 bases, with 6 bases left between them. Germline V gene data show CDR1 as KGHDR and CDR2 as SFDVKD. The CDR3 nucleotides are TGTGCCACCAGTGATGGAGGGGGCTACACCTTC. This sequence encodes CATSDGGGYTF.

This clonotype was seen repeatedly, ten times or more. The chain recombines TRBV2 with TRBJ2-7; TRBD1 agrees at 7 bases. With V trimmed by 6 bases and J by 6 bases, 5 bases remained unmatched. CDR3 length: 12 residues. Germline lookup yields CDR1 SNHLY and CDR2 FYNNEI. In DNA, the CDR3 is TGTGCCAGCAGCCCGACAGGGAGCGAGCAGTACTTC. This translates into CASSPTGSEQYF.

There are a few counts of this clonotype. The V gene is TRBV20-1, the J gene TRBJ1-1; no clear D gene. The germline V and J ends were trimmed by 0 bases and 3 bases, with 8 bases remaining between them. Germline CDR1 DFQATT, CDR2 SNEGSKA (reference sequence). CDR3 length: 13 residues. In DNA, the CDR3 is TGCAGTGCTAGAGAATCTACTCACACTGAAGCTTTCTTT. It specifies CSARESTHTEAFF.

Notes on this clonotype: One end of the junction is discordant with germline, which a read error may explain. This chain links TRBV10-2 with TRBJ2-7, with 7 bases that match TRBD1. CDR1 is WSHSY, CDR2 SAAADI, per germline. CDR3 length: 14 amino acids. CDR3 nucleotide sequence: TGTGCCAGCACTTACGTGGACAGGACCTACGAGCAGTACTTC. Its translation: CASTYVDRTYEQYF.

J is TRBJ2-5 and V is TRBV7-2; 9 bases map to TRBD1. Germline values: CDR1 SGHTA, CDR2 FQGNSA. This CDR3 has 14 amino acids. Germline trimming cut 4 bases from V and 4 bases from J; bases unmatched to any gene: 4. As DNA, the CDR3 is TGTGCCAGCAGCTACAGGGGGCGCCTAGAGACCCAGTACTTC. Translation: CASSYRGRLETQYF.

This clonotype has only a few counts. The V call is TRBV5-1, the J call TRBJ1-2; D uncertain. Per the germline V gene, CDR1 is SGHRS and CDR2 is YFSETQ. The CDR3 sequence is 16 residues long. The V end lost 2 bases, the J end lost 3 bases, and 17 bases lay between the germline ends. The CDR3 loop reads CASSFGSGGFDYGYTF. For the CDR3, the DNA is TGCGCCAGCAGCTTTGGATCCGGAGGCTTTGACTATGGCTACACCTTC.

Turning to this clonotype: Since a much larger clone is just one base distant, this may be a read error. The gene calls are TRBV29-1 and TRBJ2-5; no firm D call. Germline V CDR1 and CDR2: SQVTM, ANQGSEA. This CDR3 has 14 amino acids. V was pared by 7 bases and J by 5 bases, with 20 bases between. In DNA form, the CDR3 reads TGCAGCGCAAGGAATCCCACGGCAGGCGAGACCCAGTACTTC. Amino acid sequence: CSARNPTAGETQYF.

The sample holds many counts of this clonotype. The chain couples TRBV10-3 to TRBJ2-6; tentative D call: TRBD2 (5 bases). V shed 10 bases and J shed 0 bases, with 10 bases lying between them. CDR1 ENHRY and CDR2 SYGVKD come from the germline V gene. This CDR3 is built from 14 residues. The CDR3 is CASAGSSGANVLTF. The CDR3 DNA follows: TGTGCCAGCGCTGGGAGCTCTGGGGCCAACGTCCTGACTTTC.

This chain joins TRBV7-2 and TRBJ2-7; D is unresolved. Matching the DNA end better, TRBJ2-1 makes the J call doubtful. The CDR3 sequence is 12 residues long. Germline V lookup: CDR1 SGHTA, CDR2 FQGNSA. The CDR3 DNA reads TGTGCCAGCAGCTTGGGTCGTAATGAGCAGTTCTTC. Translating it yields CASSLGRNEQFF.

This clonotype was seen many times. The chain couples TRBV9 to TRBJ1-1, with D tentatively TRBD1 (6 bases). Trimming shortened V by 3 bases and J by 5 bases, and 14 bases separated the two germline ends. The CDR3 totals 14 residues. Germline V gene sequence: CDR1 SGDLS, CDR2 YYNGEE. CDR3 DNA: TGTGCCAGCAGCGCCCTCAACAGGGAGACTGAAGCTTTCTTT. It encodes CASSALNRETEAFF.

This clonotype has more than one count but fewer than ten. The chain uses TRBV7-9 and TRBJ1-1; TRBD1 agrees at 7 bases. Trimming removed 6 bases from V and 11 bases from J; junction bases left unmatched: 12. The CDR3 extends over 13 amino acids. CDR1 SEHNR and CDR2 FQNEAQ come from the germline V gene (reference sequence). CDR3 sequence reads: CASSLRQGGGAFF. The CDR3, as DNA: TGTGCCAGCAGTTTGAGACAGGGTGGAGGGGCTTTCTTT. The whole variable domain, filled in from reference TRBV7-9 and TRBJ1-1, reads DTGVSQNPRHKITKRGQNVTFRCDPISEHNRLYWYRQTLGQGPEFLTYFQNEAQLEKSRLLSDRFSAERPKGSFSTLEIQRTEQGDSAMYLCASSLRQGGGAFFGQGTRLTVV.

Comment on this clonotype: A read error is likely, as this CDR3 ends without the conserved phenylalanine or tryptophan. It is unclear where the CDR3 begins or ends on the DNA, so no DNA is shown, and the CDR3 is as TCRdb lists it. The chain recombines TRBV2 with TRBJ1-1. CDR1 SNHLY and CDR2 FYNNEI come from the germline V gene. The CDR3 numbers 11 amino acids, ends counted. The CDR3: CASSESAGLNY.